This T cell receptor (beta chain) was sequenced during a study of shared clonotypes between healthy human individuals. At the level of the study: The study used three CD4 naive, three CD4 memory, two CD8 naive and one CD8 memory plate per donor.

With respect to this clone: Its cognate antigen is unknown.

Study-level points and caveats: Only blood was sampled; tissue repertoires likely differ.

The germline V gene has CDR1 SGHVS and CDR2 FQNEAQ. The V gene end was trimmed by 10 bases and the J gene end by 5 bases; junction bases not matched to a gene: 14. CDR3 length: 15 amino acids. The protocol was immunoSEQ multiplex PCR, while the TCRdb copy is restricted to in-frame clones and leaves out a portion. This table has fewer than 2.5 million clones, roughly 93% appearing once. This sequence joins TRBV7-8 and TRBJ2-7; 10 bases align to TRBD2. Sequences were obtained from naive CD4+ T cells from PBMCs. Subset denoted: CD45RA+ positively selected. This TCR was recovered from a man aged 18-30 years in good health. Some clones in this sample may be carry-over from other donors' samples. The CDR3 sequence: CATEESGLATNEQYF. The CDR3 bases are TGTGCCACGGAGGAATCGGGACTAGCGACAAACGAGCAGTACTTC.